This passage covers 19 T cell receptor beta chains from one sample sequenced in a study of Ad26.COV2.S vaccination and SARS-CoV-2 variants. Some clones are missing from TCRdb's copy, which holds only in-frame ones; the method was immunoSEQ multiplex PCR. The table has 240,000 or so clones, around 89% seen once. Noted treatment: around 19 received Ad26.COV2.S at low or high dose, single or two shots; about five received placebo; per-sample allocation not given. Specimens were obtained on day 63 following the first vaccine or placebo injection. Sequencing was performed on peripheral blood, taken in a trial of Ad26.COV2.S vaccine versus placebo. The receptors were sampled from a person aged 18-60 years who received the Ad26.COV2.S COVID-19 vaccine or a placebo.

The chain is built from TRBV21-1 and TRBJ1-2; the tabulated D call, TRBD1, remains unverified against the DNA. TRBV21-1 counts as a pseudogene. The CDR3 sequence is 13 residues long. CDR3 residues: CASSKVQGYGYTF. The CDR3 nucleotides read TGTGCCAGCAGCAAAGTTCAGGGCTATGGCTACACCTTC.

Remarks on this clone: The same CDR3 can be traced to other DNA sequences in this sample. The chain joins TRBV3-1 (or the pseudogene TRBV3-2) to TRBJ2-7; 14 nucleotides match TRBD2. The length of the CDR3 is 15 residues. Germline values: CDR1 LGHDT, CDR2 YNNKEL (reference sequence). After removal of 3 bases from V and 2 bases from J, the junction contained 0 bases not matched to a gene. The CDR3 here is CASSQTSGGAYEQYF. CDR3 DNA sequence: TGTGCCAGCAGCCAGACTAGCGGGGGGGCCTACGAGCAGTACTTC.

The chain carries TRBV5-1 and TRBJ2-3, with D perhaps given as TRBD1 or TRBD2 (5 bases each). The CDR3 has 13 residues. The germline V and J ends were trimmed by 0 bases and 10 bases, with 12 bases remaining between them. The germline V gene has CDR1 SGHRS and CDR2 YFSETQ. In DNA form, the CDR3 reads TGCGCCAGCAGCTTGGAACCCCTGGGGGCGCAGTATTTT. This sequence encodes CASSLEPLGAQYF.

The V and J genes are TRBV6-6 and TRBJ2-7; a weak D match, TRBD2 (6 bases). Deletions cut 7 bases from V and 12 bases from J, with 16 bases between. The germline gives CDR1 MNHNY, CDR2 SVGAGI (reference sequence). This CDR3 comprises 11 residues. The CDR3 sequence: CASNNGGALYF. In DNA, the CDR3 is TGTGCCAGCAATAACGGCGGGGCACTGTACTTC.

The genes are TRBV11-3 and TRBJ2-1; either TRBD1 or TRBD2 may fit D (6 bases each). In germline, CDR1 is SGHNT, CDR2 YENEEA. V lost 4 bases, J lost 2 bases, and 12 bases lay in between. The CDR3 runs 15 residues. The CDR3 loop is CASSSRGAAYNEQFF. In DNA form, the CDR3 reads TGTGCCAGCAGCTCTAGGGGGGCAGCCTACAATGAGCAGTTCTTC.

The chain joins TRBV28 to TRBJ1-2, with a weak D call TRBD1 (6 bases). This CDR3 has 16 residues. V lost 6 bases and J 2 bases, leaving 19 bases between the germline ends. Per the germline V gene, CDR1 is MDHEN and CDR2 is SYDVKM. The CDR3 region has the DNA TGTGCCAGCAGGACCTATCCTCAAGGACAGAACTATGGCTACACCTTC. Translation gives CASRTYPQGQNYGYTF.

About this clone: Sequence at one end of the junction differs from germline and may be a read error. This rearrangement joins TRBV15 to TRBJ1-5; 10 bases line up with TRBD1. Germline-derived CDR1 and CDR2 are LNHNV and YYDKDF (reference sequence). This CDR3 has 15 residues. As DNA, the CDR3 is TGTGTCACCAGCGGGACAGGGGTGGGCAATCAGCCCCAGCATTTT. This translates into CVTSGTGVGNQPQHF.

This clone was detected only once. The chain uses TRBV5-1 and TRBJ2-6; weak D call: TRBD1 (6 bases). Trimming stripped 4 bases from V and 0 bases from J, with 23 bases between. The germline V gene has CDR1 SGHRS and CDR2 YFSETQ. The CDR3 runs 20 residues. The CDR3 region is CASSVGQFPGVSSGANVLTF. CDR3 nucleotide sequence: TGCGCCAGCAGCGTTGGACAGTTTCCAGGGGTTAGCTCTGGGGCCAACGTCCTGACTTTC.

This clone was seen a single time. The chain recombines TRBV19 with TRBJ1-4; D is perhaps TRBD1 (6 bases). Germline V gives CDR1 LNHDA, CDR2 SQIVND (reference sequence). Trimming cost V 1 base and J 7 bases, with 16 bases left between them. CDR3 length: 16 residues. CDR3 sequence reads: CASSIAGGGPGEKLFF. The DNA of the CDR3 is TGTGCCAGTAGTATAGCAGGAGGGGGACCCGGTGAAAAACTGTTTTTT.

This clone was observed a few times. The rearrangement joins TRBV14 to TRBJ1-1; 7 bases line up with TRBD1. V shed 4 bases, J shed 5 bases, and the junction held 13 bases outside the gene matches. Germline V gives CDR1 SGHDN, CDR2 FVKESK. The CDR3 is 16 residues long. CDR3 sequence reads: CASSPISTGIKTEAFF. CDR3 bases: TGTGCCAGCAGCCCTATATCGACAGGGATCAAAACTGAAGCTTTCTTT.

This clone appeared a single time. The chain combines TRBV5-6 with TRBJ2-7, with D perhaps TRBD2 (5 bases). The CDR3 has 14 amino acids. The germline CDR1 and CDR2 sequences are SGHDT and YYEEEE. V lost 5 bases to trimming and J lost 1 base, with 13 bases between them. The CDR3 here is CASRPTRTSYEQYF. The CDR3 DNA is TGTGCCAGCAGACCCACGCGGACTTCCTACGAGCAGTACTTC.

This chain connects TRBV9 to TRBJ1-1; no firm D call. Germline V gene sequence: CDR1 SGDLS, CDR2 YYNGEE. This CDR3 region has 14 residues. V was clipped by 2 bases and J by 2 bases, with 10 bases between them. This chain's CDR3 is CASSVGPSNTEAFF. The CDR3 region has the DNA TGTGCCAGCAGCGTCGGGCCTTCTAACACTGAAGCTTTCTTT.

This clone appeared a few times. This chain joins TRBV29-1 and TRBJ1-1; the D gene is possibly TRBD1 (5 bases). The CDR3 consists of 13 residues. Germline CDR1 reads SQVTM; CDR2 reads ANQGSEA. V was pared by 5 bases and J by 3 bases, with 13 bases between. The CDR3 region has the DNA TGCAGCGTTACAATTACGGGGGACACTGAAGCTTTCTTT. This translates into CSVTITGDTEAFF.

This clone came up a few times. This sequence joins TRBV11-2 and TRBJ1-4; D remains unclear. CDR1 and CDR2 from the germline V gene are SGHAT and FQNNGV. This CDR3 region has 13 residues. V was shortened by 2 bases and J by 4 bases, with 5 bases between the two germline ends. The CDR3 sequence: CASSLHGNEKLFF. The CDR3 DNA follows: TGTGCCAGCAGCTTACATGGTAATGAAAAACTGTTTTTT.

The chain uses TRBV13 and TRBJ2-7; D is possibly TRBD1 (6 bases). The germline V gene has CDR1 PRHDT and CDR2 FYEKMQ (reference sequence). Trimming shortened V by 6 bases and J by 0 bases, and 15 bases separated the two germline ends. The CDR3 has 15 amino acids. Written as DNA, the CDR3 is TGTGCCAGCAGTTATTCAGGGGCTTCCTCCTACGAGCAGTACTTC. Its protein is CASSYSGASSYEQYF.

This clone was detected only a few times. The chain combines TRBV2 with TRBJ2-7; no clear D gene. This CDR3 has 13 amino acids. V lost 7 bases and J 0 bases, leaving 10 bases between the germline ends. Looked up from germline, CDR1 is SNHLY and CDR2 is FYNNEI. CDR3 protein: CASIGYLSYEQYF. The DNA of the CDR3 is TGTGCCAGCATAGGCTACCTCTCCTACGAGCAGTACTTC.

This chain joins TRBV12-3 or TRBV12-4 and TRBJ1-2, with unresolved D. The CDR3 length is 13 residues. V dropped 3 bases and J dropped 0 bases, with 5 bases sitting between them. CDR3 sequence (DNA): TGTGCCAGCAGTTTGGACCCTAACTATGGCTACACCTTC. Translated: CASSLDPNYGYTF.

This clone came up once. J is TRBJ2-7 and V is TRBV4-3; 11 bases fit TRBD1. This CDR3 is 15 amino acids long. Trimming removed 2 bases from V and 4 bases from J; junction bases left unmatched: 4. CDR1 is LGHNA, CDR2 YSLEER, per germline. The CDR3 protein is CASSQTGTGGYEQYF. The CDR3 DNA reads as TGCGCCAGCAGCCAAACCGGGACAGGGGGATACGAGCAGTACTTC.

This chain uses TRBV4-2 with TRBJ2-7; maybe TRBD2 (6 bases). The CDR3 sequence is 13 residues long. Trimming cost V 0 bases and J 5 bases, with 8 bases left between them. CDR1 and CDR2 (germline): LGHNA, YNFKEQ. CDR3 protein: CASSQDGGNEQYF. The CDR3, as DNA: TGTGCCAGCAGCCAAGATGGGGGGAACGAGCAGTACTTC.